This T cell receptor beta chain was obtained from a study of blood T cell repertoires in COVID-19. About the study: COVID-19 samples, acute and convalescent, were from the United States, Italy and Spain.

Between the trimmed V and J ends, which lost 5 bases and 11 bases, there was a span of 24 bases. CDR1 is MDHEN and CDR2 is SYDVKM in the germline V gene. This CDR3 has 15 amino acids. Some clones are missing from TCRdb's copy, which holds only in-frame ones; the method was immunoSEQ multiplex PCR. The profile shows about 170,000 clones, roughly 85% of them singletons. Everyone who took part was about 18 to 90 years old, and they came from 20 to 25 US areas. The chain recombines TRBV28 with TRBJ1-1; no clear D. The source is an older woman in a cohort exposed to, infected with or recovered from COVID-19 (not recorded which). Material: PBMCs or T cells enriched from blood (not recorded which). The CDR3 sequence is CASSLSGEGGVGAFF. CDR3 nucleotides: TGTGCCAGCAGTCTATCCGGGGAGGGCGGAGTGGGGGCTTTCTTT. Full variable domain (outside the CDR3, taken from reference TRBV28 and TRBJ1-1): DVKVTQSSRYLVKRTGEKVFLECVQDMDHENMFWYRQDPGLGLRLIYFSYDVKMKEKGDIPEGYSVSREKKERFSLILESASTNQTSMYLCASSLSGEGGVGAFFGQGTRLTVV.